This T cell receptor (beta chain) emerged from a study of control samples from healthy donors and cancer patients. With 0 bases removed from V and 0 bases from J, the gap between germline ends came to 5 bases. CDR3 length: 14 amino acids. CDR1 is WSHSY, CDR2 SAAADI, per germline. Sequenced by immunoSEQ multiplex PCR; TCRdb stores in-frame clones only, minus some. This sample has approximately 230,000 clones, with about four fifths found just once. The sequenced material came from PBMCs. The chain joins TRBV10-2 to TRBJ2-5; D remains unclear. This receptor was taken from an older woman with lung cancer. CDR3 DNA sequence: TGCGCCAGCAGTGAGTCCCCGTACCAAGAGACCCAGTACTTC. Encoded protein: CASSESPYQETQYF.